The text below deals with one T cell receptor beta chain. Antigen: not known. The record originates from a study of glioma-infiltrating T cells after dendritic cell vaccination. Across the whole study: Patients received autologous tumor lysate-pulsed dendritic cell vaccination between the early 2000s and the early 2010s. Patients received three intradermal dendritic cell vaccine injections at biweekly intervals. Study-level points and caveats: Higher TCR clonality did not directly relate to longer survival.

Time point given: after dendritic cell vaccination, including at tumor progression/relapse. Fresh-frozen tumor tissue and more than two years of survival data were available for all. The repertoire was sequenced with immunoSEQ multiplex PCR; TCRdb's copy has only in-frame clones and lacks some. In the table there are 110,000 or so clones, almost 90% of which are singletons. Germline V gene lookup returns CDR1 GTSNPN and CDR2 SVGIG (reference sequence). This CDR3 is 15 amino acids long. Trimming took 3 bases from V and 2 from J; bases not matched to a gene: 7. The sample consisted of blood, taken after dendritic cell vaccination. The sequence derives from a human donor with glioblastoma. The chain has TRBV30 and TRBJ2-3; TRBD2 matches at 8 bases. In nucleotides, the CDR3 is TGTGCCTGGAGAGCTAGCGGGCGCCTCACAGATACGCAGTATTTT. It translates to CAWRASGRLTDTQYF.